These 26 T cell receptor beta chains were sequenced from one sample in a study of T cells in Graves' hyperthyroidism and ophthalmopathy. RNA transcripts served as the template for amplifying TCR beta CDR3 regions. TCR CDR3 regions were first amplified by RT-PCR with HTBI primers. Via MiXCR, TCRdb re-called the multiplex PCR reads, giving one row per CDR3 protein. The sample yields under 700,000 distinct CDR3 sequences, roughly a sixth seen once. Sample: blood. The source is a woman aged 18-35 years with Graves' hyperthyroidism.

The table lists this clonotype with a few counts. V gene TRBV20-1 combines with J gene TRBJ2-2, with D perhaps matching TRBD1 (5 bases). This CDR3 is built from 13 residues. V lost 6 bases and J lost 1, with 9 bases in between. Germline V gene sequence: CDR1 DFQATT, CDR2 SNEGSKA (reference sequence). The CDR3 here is CSAQDRNTGELFF. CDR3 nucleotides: TGCAGTGCACAAGACAGGAACACCGGGGAGCTGTTTTTT.

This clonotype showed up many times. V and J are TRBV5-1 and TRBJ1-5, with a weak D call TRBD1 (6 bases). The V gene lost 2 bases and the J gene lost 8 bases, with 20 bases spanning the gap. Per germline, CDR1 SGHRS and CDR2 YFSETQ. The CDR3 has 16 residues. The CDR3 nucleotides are TGCGCCAGCAGCTTAACCCCCACGACAGGACGGGAGCCCCAGCATTTT. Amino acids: CASSLTPTTGREPQHF.

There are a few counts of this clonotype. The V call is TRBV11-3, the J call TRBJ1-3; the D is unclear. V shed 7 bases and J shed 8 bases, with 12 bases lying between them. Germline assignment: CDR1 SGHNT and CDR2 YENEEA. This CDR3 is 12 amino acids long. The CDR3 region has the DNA TGTGCCAGCACTCAGTCGATGGACACCATATATTTT. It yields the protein CASTQSMDTIYF.

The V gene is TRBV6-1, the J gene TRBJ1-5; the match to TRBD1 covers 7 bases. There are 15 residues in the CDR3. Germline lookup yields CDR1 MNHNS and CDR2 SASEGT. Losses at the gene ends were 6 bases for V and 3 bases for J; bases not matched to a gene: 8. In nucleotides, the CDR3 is TGTGCCAGCAGACAGACAGGGCCTTACAATCAGCCCCAGCATTTT. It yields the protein CASRQTGPYNQPQHF.

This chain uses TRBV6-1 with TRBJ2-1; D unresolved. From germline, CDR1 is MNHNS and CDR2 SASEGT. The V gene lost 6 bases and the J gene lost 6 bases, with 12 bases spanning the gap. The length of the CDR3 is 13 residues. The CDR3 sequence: CASSHGGVNEQFF. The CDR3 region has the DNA TGTGCCAGCAGCCACGGTGGGGTCAATGAGCAGTTCTTC.

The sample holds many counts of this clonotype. The CDR3 sequence: CASSFWQNEQFF. The CDR3 DNA reads as TGTGCCAGCAGTTTTTGGCAGAATGAGCAGTTCTTC. The chain recombines TRBV28 with TRBJ2-1; D is unresolved. V lost 3 bases, J lost 7 bases, and 7 bases lay in between. Germline V CDR1 and CDR2: MDHEN, SYDVKM. The CDR3 runs to 12 residues.

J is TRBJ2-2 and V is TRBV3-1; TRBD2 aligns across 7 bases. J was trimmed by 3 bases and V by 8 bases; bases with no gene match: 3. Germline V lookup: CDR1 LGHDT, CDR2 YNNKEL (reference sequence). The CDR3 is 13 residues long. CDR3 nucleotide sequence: TGTGCCAGCGGAGCGGGATACACCGGGGAGCTGTTTTTT. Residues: CASGAGYTGELFF.

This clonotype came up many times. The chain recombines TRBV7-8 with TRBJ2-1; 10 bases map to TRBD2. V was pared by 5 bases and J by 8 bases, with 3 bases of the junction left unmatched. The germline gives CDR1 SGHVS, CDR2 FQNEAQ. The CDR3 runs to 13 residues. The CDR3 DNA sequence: TGTGCCAGCAGCCGGCTAGCGGGAGATGAGCAGTTCTTC. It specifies CASSRLAGDEQFF.

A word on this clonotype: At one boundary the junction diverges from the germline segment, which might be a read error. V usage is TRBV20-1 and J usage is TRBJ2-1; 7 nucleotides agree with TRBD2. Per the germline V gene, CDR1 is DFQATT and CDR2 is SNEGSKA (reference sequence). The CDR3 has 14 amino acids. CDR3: CSAVLWEGQNDQFF. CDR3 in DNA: TGCAGTGCTGTTTTGTGGGAGGGCCAGAATGATCAGTTCTTC.

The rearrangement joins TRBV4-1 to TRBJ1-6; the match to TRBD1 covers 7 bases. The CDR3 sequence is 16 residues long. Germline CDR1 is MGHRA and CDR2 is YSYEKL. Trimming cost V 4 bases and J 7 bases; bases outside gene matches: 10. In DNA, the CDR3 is TGCGCCAGCAGCCGGGGAGCGCAGGGGGTGAATTCACCCCTCCACTTT. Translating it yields CASSRGAQGVNSPLHF.

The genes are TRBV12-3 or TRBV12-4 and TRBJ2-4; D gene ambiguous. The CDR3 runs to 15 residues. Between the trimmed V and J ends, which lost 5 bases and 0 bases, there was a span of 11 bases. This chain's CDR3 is CASSTGRIAKNIQYF. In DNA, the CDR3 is TGTGCCAGCAGTACTGGAAGGATAGCCAAAAACATTCAGTACTTC.

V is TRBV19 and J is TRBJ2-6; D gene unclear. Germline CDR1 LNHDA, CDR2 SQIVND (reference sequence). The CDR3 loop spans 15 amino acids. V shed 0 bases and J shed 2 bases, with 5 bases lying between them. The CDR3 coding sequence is TGTGCCAGTAGTATAGATAATGCTGGGGCCAACGTCCTGACTTTC. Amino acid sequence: CASSIDNAGANVLTF.

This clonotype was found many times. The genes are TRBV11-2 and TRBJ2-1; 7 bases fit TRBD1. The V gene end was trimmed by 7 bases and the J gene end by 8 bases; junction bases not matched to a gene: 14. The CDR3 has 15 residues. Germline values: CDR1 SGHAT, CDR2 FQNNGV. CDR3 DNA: TGTGCCAGCACCACCGAGTCCAGGGGGTACGATGAGCAGTTCTTC. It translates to CASTTESRGYDEQFF.

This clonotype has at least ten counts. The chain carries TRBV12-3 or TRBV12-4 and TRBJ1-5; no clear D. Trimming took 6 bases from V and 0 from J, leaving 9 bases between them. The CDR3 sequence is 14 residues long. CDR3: CASRRTDSNQPQHF. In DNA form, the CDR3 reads TGTGCCAGCAGACGGACGGATAGCAATCAGCCCCAGCATTTT.

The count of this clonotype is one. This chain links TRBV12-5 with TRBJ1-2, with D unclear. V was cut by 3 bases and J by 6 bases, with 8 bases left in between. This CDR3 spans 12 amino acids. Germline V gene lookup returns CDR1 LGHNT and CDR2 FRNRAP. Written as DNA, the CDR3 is TGTGCTAGTGGTTTCGGAGGGAATGGCTACACCTTC. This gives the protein CASGFGGNGYTF.

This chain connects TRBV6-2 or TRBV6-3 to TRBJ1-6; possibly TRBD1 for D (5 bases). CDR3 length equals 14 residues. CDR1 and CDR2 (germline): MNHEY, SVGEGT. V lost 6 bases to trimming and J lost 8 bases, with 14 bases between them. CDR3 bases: TGTGCCAGCAGCTGGACCTTAGGGGATTCACCCCTCCACTTT. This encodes CASSWTLGDSPLHF.

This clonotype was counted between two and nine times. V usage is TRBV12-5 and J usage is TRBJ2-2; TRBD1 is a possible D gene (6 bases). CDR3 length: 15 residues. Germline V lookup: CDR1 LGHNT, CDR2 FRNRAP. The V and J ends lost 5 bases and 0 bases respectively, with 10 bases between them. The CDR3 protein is CASGPGATNTGELFF. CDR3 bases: TGTGCTAGTGGTCCAGGGGCGACGAACACCGGGGAGCTGTTTTTT.

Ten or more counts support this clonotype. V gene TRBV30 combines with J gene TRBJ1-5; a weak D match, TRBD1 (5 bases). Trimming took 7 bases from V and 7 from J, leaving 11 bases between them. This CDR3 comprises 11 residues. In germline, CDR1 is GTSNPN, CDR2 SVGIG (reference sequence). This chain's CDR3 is CALGLGQPQHF. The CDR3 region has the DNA TGTGCCTTGGGGCTGGGGCAGCCCCAGCATTTT.

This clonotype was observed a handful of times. The CDR3: CASSLRLASEQYF. CDR3 nucleotide sequence: TGTGCCAGCAGTTTACGGCTAGCTAGCGAGCAGTACTTC. V and J are TRBV28 and TRBJ2-7, with D possibly matching TRBD2 (5 bases). The germline gives CDR1 MDHEN, CDR2 SYDVKM. Trimming took off 2 bases at V and 6 bases at J, with 11 bases between the two ends. The length of the CDR3 is 13 residues.

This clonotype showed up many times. In DNA, the CDR3 is TGTGCCAGCAGCTTATTCGGACTAGCGGGAGGGCCATCCTACAATGAGCAGTTCTTC. Amino acid sequence: CASSLFGLAGGPSYNEQFF. The V and J genes are TRBV7-8 and TRBJ2-1, with 15 nucleotides matching TRBD2. With 2 bases clipped from V and 1 base from J, the junction kept 6 bases outside the gene matches. This CDR3 region has 19 residues. CDR1 and CDR2 from the germline V gene are SGHVS and FQNEAQ.

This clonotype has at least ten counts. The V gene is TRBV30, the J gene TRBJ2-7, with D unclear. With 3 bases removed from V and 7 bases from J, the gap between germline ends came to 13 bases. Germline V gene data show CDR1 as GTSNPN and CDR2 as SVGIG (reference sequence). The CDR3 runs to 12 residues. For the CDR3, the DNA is TGTGCCTGGAGCGCCACTTTAAATGAGCAGTACTTC. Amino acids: CAWSATLNEQYF.

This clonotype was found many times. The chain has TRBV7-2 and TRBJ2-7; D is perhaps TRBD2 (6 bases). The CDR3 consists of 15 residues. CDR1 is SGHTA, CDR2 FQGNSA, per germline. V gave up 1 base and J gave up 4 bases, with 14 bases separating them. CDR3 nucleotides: TGTGCCAGCAGCTTAGTTGGAGGGGAAAGGTACGAGCAGTACTTC. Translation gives CASSLVGGERYEQYF.

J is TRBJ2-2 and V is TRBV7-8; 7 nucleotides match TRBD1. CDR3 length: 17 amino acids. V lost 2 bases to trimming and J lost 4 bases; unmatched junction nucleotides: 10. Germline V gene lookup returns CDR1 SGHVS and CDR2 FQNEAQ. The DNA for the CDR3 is TGTGCCAGCAGCTTACCCCAAGGGACAGCCCTCACCGGGGAGCTGTTTTTT. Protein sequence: CASSLPQGTALTGELFF. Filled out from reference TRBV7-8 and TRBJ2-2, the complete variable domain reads GAGVSQSPRYKVAKRGQDVALRCDPISGHVSLFWYQQALGQGPEFLTYFQNEAQLDKSGLPSDRFFAERPEGSVSTLKIQRTQQEDSAVYLCASSLPQGTALTGELFFGEGSRLTVL.

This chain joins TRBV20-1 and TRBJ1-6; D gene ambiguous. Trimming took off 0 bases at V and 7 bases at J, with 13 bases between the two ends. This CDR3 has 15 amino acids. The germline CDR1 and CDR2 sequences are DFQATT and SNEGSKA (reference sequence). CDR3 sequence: CSARESTSGNSPLHF. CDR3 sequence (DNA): TGCAGTGCTAGAGAGTCGACGAGTGGGAATTCACCCCTCCACTTT.

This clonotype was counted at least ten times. The CDR3 region has the DNA TGTGCCAGCAGCTTAGGGGTGGGAACCGCCTACAATGAGCAGTTCTTC. This codes for CASSLGVGTAYNEQFF. The V and J genes are TRBV7-8 and TRBJ2-1; D uncertain. The V end was cut by 1 base, the J end by 2 bases, with 12 bases between. The germline CDR1 and CDR2 sequences are SGHVS and FQNEAQ. The CDR3 runs 16 residues.

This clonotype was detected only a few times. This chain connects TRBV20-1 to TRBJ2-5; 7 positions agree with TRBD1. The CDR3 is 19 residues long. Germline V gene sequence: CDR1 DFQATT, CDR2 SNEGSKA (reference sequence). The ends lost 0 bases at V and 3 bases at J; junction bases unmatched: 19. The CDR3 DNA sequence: TGCAGTGCTAGAGATCACGGGACAGTCGTCTATGGTCCTAAAGAGACCCAGTACTTC. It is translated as CSARDHGTVVYGPKETQYF.